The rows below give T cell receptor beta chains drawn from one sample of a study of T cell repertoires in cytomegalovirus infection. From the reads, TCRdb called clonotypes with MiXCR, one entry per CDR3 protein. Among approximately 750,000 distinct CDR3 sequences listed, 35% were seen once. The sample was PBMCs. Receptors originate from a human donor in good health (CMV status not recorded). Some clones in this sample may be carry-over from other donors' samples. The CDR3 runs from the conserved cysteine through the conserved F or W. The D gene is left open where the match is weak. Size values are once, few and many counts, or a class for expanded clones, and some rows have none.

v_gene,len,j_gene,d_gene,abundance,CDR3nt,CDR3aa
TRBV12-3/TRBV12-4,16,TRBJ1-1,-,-,TGTGCCAGCAGTCCCATTCGACCAAGAGGTGCCACTGAAGCTTTCTTT,CASSPIRPRGATEAFF
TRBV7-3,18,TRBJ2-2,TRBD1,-,TGTGCCAGCAGCGCACCGACTTCCGGGACAGTAAGGGCCGGGGAGCTGTTTTTT,CASSAPTSGTVRAGELFF
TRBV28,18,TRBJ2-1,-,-,TGTGCCAGCAGTTTGAGTGGGGGGAGTGTTAGCTCCTACAATGAGCAGTTCTTC,CASSLSGGSVSSYNEQFF
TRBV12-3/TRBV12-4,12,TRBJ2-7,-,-,TGTGCCAGCAGCCTATACCGTTACGAGCAGTACTTC,CASSLYRYEQYF
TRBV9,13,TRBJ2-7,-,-,TGTGCCAGCACCAAGCGGGCAGAGGGCGAGCAGTACTTC,CASTKRAEGEQYF
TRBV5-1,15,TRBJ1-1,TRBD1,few,TGCGCCAGCAGCTTGACAGGGGGCGAGTACACTGAAGCTTTCTTT,CASSLTGGEYTEAFF
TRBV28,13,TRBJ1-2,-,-,TGTGCCAGCAGTCTCAGTAGGCCTGGGGGCTACACCTTC,CASSLSRPGGYTF
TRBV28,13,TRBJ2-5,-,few,TGTGCCAGCAGCCCCGGGACGTCAAAGACCCAGTACTTC,CASSPGTSKTQYF
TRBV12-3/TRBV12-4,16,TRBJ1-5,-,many,TGTGCCAGCAGTTTAAGTGTCGACGGACGCAATCAGCCCCAGCATTTT,CASSLSVDGRNQPQHF
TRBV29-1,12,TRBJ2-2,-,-,TGCAGCGTTGTCGCGAACACCGGGGAGCTGTTTTTT,CSVVANTGELFF
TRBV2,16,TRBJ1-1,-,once,TGTGCCAGCAGTGATGGGCTCTCCTCTGAGAACACTGAAGCTTTCTTT,CASSDGLSSENTEAFF
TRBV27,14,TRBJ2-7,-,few,TGTGCCAGCAGTACTCCGTCAGAGACCTACGAGCAGTACTTC,CASSTPSETYEQYF
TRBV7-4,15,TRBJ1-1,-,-,TGTGCCAGCAGCTTAAACAGACTAATGAACACTGAAGCTTTCTTT,CASSLNRLMNTEAFF
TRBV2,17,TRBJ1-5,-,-,TGTGCCAGCAGCGGCCGCCCTACGGGACACCTTAATCAGCCCCAGCATTTT,CASSGRPTGHLNQPQHF
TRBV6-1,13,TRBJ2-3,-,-,TGTGCCAGCAGAGCGGCCCTAGGGGATACGCAGTATTTT,CASRAALGDTQYF
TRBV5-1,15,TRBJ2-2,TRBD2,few,TGCGCCAGCAGCTTTGATAGCGGGATCACCGGGGAGCTGTTTTTT,CASSFDSGITGELFF
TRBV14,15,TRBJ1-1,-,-,TGTGCCAGCACCCTACACAAAGGGGCGAACACTGAAGCTTTCTTT,CASTLHKGANTEAFF
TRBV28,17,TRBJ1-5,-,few,TGTGCCAGCAGTATAACAAGATACAGGGATAGCAATCAGCCCCAGCATTTT,CASSITRYRDSNQPQHF
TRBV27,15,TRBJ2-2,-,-,TGTGCCAGCAGTTTATATGGGGGGCACGGCGGGGAGCTGTTTTTT,CASSLYGGHGGELFF
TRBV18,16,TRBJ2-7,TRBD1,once,TGTGCCAGCTCTCAGGAAGGACAGGGGATCCCCTACGAGCAGTACTTC,CASSQEGQGIPYEQYF
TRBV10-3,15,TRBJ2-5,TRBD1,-,TGTGCCATCAAGAAGTCCACAGGGGGCCAAGAGACCCAGTACTTC,CAIKKSTGGQETQYF
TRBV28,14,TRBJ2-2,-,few,TGTGCCAGCGGTTGGGACATGAACACCGGGGAGCTGTTTTTT,CASGWDMNTGELFF
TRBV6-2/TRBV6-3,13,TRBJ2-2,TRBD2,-,TGTGCCAGCTCGGGACTAGTAGGCGGGGAGCTGTTTTTT,CASSGLVGGELFF
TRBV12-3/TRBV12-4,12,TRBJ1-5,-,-,TGTGCCAGCAGTTTTAGGTATCAGCCCCAGCATTTT,CASSFRYQPQHF
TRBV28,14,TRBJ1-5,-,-,TGTGCCAGCAGTTTGTCCGAATACAATCAGCCCCAGCATTTT,CASSLSEYNQPQHF
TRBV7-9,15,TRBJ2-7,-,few,TGTGCCAGCAGCTTAGCGGGGGCAACAGGCAACGAGCAGTACTTC,CASSLAGATGNEQYF
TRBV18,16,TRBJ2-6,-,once,TGTGCCAGCTCACTCTTGACGGGTTCTGGGGCCAACGTCCTGACTTTC,CASSLLTGSGANVLTF
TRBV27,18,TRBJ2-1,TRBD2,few,TGTGCCAGCAGTTTATCGCGGACTAGCGGGAGTGTTTACAATGAGCAGTTCTTC,CASSLSRTSGSVYNEQFF